The entry below describes one T cell receptor beta chain. Its target antigen remains unknown. One base away there is no much larger clone; base qualities are not given. To sequence the TCRbeta CDR3 region, genomic DNA was isolated from the sorted cells. The immunoSEQ Assay was used for sequencing of TCRbeta CDR3 regions. Here the immuneACCESS table is served through TCRdb, limited to in-frame sequences with V and J called. Missing clones are a known gap in these copies; in checked studies unresolved V genes cover under half, and the rest lacks a known reason. The sample records 70,000 to 85,000 clones, about nine tenths of which are singletons. The ten largest clones capture under 1.5% of the sample. This sample stems from a study of OX40 agonist ivuxolimab in advanced cancers. Study-level background: Ivuxolimab was an agonistic, fully human IgG2 monoclonal antibody directed against OX40 (CD134), a costimulatory receptor. Intravenous ivuxolimab was administered to patients every 2 weeks at six dose levels: 0.01, 0.1, 0.3, 1.5, 3 and 10 mg/kg. Among the roughly 52 dose-escalation patients, approximately 20 had hepatocellular carcinoma, approximately 15 melanoma, 9 renal cell carcinoma and 9 head and neck cancer. In the dose-escalation cohort, around 80% of patients were male, and the mean age was 60 years with a range of roughly 20 to 79. Patients were allowed to have had prior anti-PD-1, anti-PD-L1 or anti-CTLA-4 therapy, and 40% to 45% of the dose-escalation patients had previously received checkpoint inhibitors. Partial responses occurred in three dose-escalation patients, of whom one had hepatocellular carcinoma and two had cutaneous melanoma. The purpose of peripheral TCRbeta sequencing was to test whether ivuxolimab changed TCR sequence diversity and led to clonal T-cell expansion. The paper reports the monotherapy dose-escalation portion (N of about 47 patients) of the phase I ivuxolimab trial.

What the research found in general, with its limitations: At doses from 0.1 to 3.0 mg/kg, clonal expansion was seen in both CD4+ and CD8+ blood T cells between baseline and week 6. Low levels of normalized T-cell clonal expansion were also seen in some patients who did not respond. Which antigens the clonally expanded peripheral T cells were specific for was not determined. In the 0.1-3.0 mg/kg groups, partial responders were among the patients with the lowest normalized peripheral clonal expansion, particularly in CD8+ T cells. After ivuxolimab, more expanded clones were found on average in CD8+ T cells than in CD4+ T cells.

The trial excluded patients who had a history of autoimmune disease or who were on systemic immunosuppression. In every dose cohort, peripheral blood was drawn for TCR sequencing at baseline, cycle 4 day 1, and cycle 7 day 1. Samples came from an open-label, multicenter, first-in-human phase I dose-escalation trial of ivuxolimab. Adults with locally advanced or metastatic head and neck squamous cell, hepatocellular, melanoma or renal cell carcinoma were enrolled in the trial. CD4+ and CD8+ T cells were sorted separately from peripheral blood before TCR sequencing. The cysteine opens and the phenylalanine closes a CDR3 of 16 amino acids. Only the CDR3 region is kept as DNA, spanning 48 bases read in frame from base 1. A distance of 13 bases separates the germline ends of V and J, which lose 1 base and 1 base respectively. Sequences MNHNS (CDR1) and SASEGT (CDR2) are obtained from the germline V gene.

The receptor comes from an adult with an advanced solid tumor such as melanoma, head and neck, liver or kidney cancer. Material: CD4+ or CD8+ T cells sorted from blood, obtained in a trial of the OX40 agonist ivuxolimab. This receptor chain uses TRBV6-1 and TRBJ2-5; too little of a D gene remains to name it. The bases read TGTGCCAGCAGTGAAGGGGTTTTAGGGCCCCAAGAGACCCAGTACTTC. The translation is CASSEGVLGPQETQYF.